This entry lists 30 T cell receptor beta chains sequenced from one sample in a study of CD8 T cells in ankylosing spondylitis. Whole-study results and caveats: Ankylosing spondylitis blood appeared to carry a characteristic TCR beta motif of fewer than 10 highly homologous variants.

The antigens for these receptors are not known. A single record per CDR3 protein comes from TCRdb applying MiXCR to the 5' RACE reads. The sample shows 100,000 or so distinct CDR3 sequences, approximately 8.9% of them seen only once. The specimen was blood, either unsorted or a sorted T cell fraction (not recorded which). The receptors derive from a male donor with ankylosing spondylitis.

V gene TRBV15 combines with J gene TRBJ2-3; no clear D. Trimming took 4 bases from V and 4 from J, leaving 9 bases between them. This CDR3 region has 13 residues. Germline V gene sequence: CDR1 LNHNV, CDR2 YYDKDF (reference sequence). In nucleotides, the CDR3 is TGTGCCACCAGCACAAGAGTTGCAGATACGCAGTATTTT. Translated: CATSTRVADTQYF.

This clonotype was seen ten or more times. The gene calls are TRBV25-1 and TRBJ2-1, with D perhaps given as TRBD1 or TRBD2 (5 bases each). The V end lost 0 bases, the J end lost 7 bases, and 7 bases lay between the germline ends. Germline values: CDR1 MGHDK, CDR2 SYGVNS. CDR3 length equals 13 residues. The CDR3 nucleotides are TGTGCCAGCAGTGAATATGGGGGAAATGAGCAGTTCTTC. Protein product: CASSEYGGNEQFF.

This clonotype appeared a few times. The rearrangement links TRBV20-1 to TRBJ2-2, with 10 nucleotides matching TRBD2. This CDR3 is 17 amino acids long. Looked up from germline, CDR1 is DFQATT and CDR2 is SNEGSKA (reference sequence). The trim removed 0 bases at V and 3 bases at J, leaving 7 bases unmatched. The CDR3 nucleotides read TGCAGTGCTAGAGATCTCGGGCTAGCGGGGGACACCGGGGAGCTGTTTTTT. It yields the protein CSARDLGLAGDTGELFF.

V is TRBV11-2 and J is TRBJ2-7, with TRBD1 matching over 7 bases. The ends lost 3 bases at V and 0 bases at J; junction bases unmatched: 5. CDR1 and CDR2 from the germline V gene are SGHAT and FQNNGV. CDR3 size: 15 residues. CDR3 DNA sequence: TGTGCCAGCAGCTTGGCCCCAGGGGGCTCCTACGAGCAGTACTTC. Protein: CASSLAPGGSYEQYF. Together with reference TRBV11-2 and TRBJ2-7, the CDR3 gives the full variable domain: EAGVAQSPRYKIIEKRQSVAFWCNPISGHATLYWYQQILGQGPKLLIQFQNNGVVDDSQLPKDRFSAERLKGVDSTLKIQPAKLEDSAVYLCASSLAPGGSYEQYFGPGTRLTVT.

This clonotype appeared many times. This chain links TRBV27 with TRBJ1-6, with a possible D match to TRBD1 (5 bases). The CDR3 extends over 12 amino acids. Germline lookup yields CDR1 MNHEY and CDR2 SMNVEV (reference sequence). Trimming took 3 bases from V and 10 from J, leaving 7 bases between them. Written as DNA, the CDR3 is TGTGCCAGCAGTTTGGGGGGATCACCCCTCCACTTT. Amino acids: CASSLGGSPLHF.

This clonotype was detected only once. V usage is TRBV7-8 and J usage is TRBJ2-2; D may be TRBD1 (6 bases). This CDR3 region has 16 residues. With 2 bases removed from V and 1 base from J, the gap between germline ends came to 11 bases. Germline lookup yields CDR1 SGHVS and CDR2 FQNEAQ. CDR3 region: CASSLNRVVNTGELFF. Written as DNA, the CDR3 is TGTGCCAGCAGCTTAAACAGGGTGGTGAACACCGGGGAGCTGTTTTTT. The full variable domain, rest sourced from reference TRBV7-8 and TRBJ2-2, is GAGVSQSPRYKVAKRGQDVALRCDPISGHVSLFWYQQALGQGPEFLTYFQNEAQLDKSGLPSDRFFAERPEGSVSTLKIQRTQQEDSAVYLCASSLNRVVNTGELFFGEGSRLTVL.

The CDR3 nucleotides read TGTGCCAGCAACCCCAGGGGTTATGAGCAGTTCTTC. The encoded protein is CASNPRGYEQFF. The gene calls are TRBV12-3 or TRBV12-4 and TRBJ2-1; perhaps TRBD1 as D (6 bases). V was shortened by 7 bases and J by 8 bases, with 12 bases between the two germline ends. The CDR3 length is 12 residues.

This clonotype was counted at least ten times. The genes are TRBV7-8 and TRBJ2-1, with 16 bases lining up with TRBD2. Germline V gene lookup returns CDR1 SGHVS and CDR2 FQNEAQ. CDR3 length: 17 amino acids. V lost 5 bases, J lost 8 bases, and 9 bases stayed unmatched. DNA of the CDR3: TGTGCCAGCAGCCTCTCAGGGACTAGCGGGAGGGCCCATGAGCAGTTCTTC. Protein product: CASSLSGTSGRAHEQFF.

There are many counts of this clonotype. The chain couples TRBV2 to TRBJ2-5; D is unresolved. V lost 6 bases to trimming and J lost 0 bases, with 5 bases between them. Per germline, CDR1 SNHLY and CDR2 FYNNEI. This CDR3 has 12 residues. In DNA, the CDR3 is TGTGCCAGCAGCTGGGACCAAGAGACCCAGTACTTC. It is translated as CASSWDQETQYF.

This sequence joins TRBV5-8 and TRBJ1-2, with D tentatively TRBD1 (5 bases). There are 13 residues in the CDR3. Germline CDR1 reads SGHTS; CDR2 reads YDEGEE. The V and J ends lost 1 base and 3 bases respectively, with 7 bases between them. CDR3 sequence (DNA): TGTGCCAGCAGCTTGCAGGGAGACTATGGCTACACCTTC. Protein: CASSLQGDYGYTF.

This clonotype showed up just a few times. The chain recombines TRBV7-9 with TRBJ1-6, with TRBD1 matching over 7 bases. The CDR3 has 15 residues. V lost 4 bases and J lost 4; bases outside the gene matches: 4. Germline V gives CDR1 SEHNR, CDR2 FQNEAQ (reference sequence). CDR3 sequence reads: CASSSLTGYNSPLHF. CDR3 in DNA: TGTGCCAGCAGCTCGCTGACAGGGTATAATTCACCCCTCCACTTT.

Ten or more counts support this clonotype. V gene TRBV15 combines with J gene TRBJ2-1; TRBD2 aligns across 10 bases. The CDR3 extends over 17 amino acids. Trimming cost V 1 base and J 3 bases; bases outside gene matches: 6. Germline assignment: CDR1 LNHNV and CDR2 YYDKDF (reference sequence). The CDR3 sequence: CATSRAEREGLYNEQFF. CDR3 coding DNA: TGTGCCACCAGCAGAGCCGAGCGGGAGGGCCTCTACAATGAGCAGTTCTTC.

This clonotype was observed many times. The V call is TRBV27, the J call TRBJ2-1; D is ambiguous. CDR3 length equals 13 residues. V shed 3 bases and J shed 0 bases, with 3 bases lying between them. CDR1 is MNHEY and CDR2 is SMNVEV in the germline V gene (reference sequence). Here the CDR3 DNA reads TGTGCCAGCAGTTTTGGCTCCTACAATGAGCAGTTCTTC. Amino acid sequence: CASSFGSYNEQFF.

This clonotype was detected only a few times. The chain carries TRBV7-8 and TRBJ1-3; the D is unclear. The germline CDR1 and CDR2 sequences are SGHVS and FQNEAQ. The CDR3 totals 15 residues. Between the trimmed V and J ends, which lost 3 bases and 0 bases, there was a span of 9 bases. The CDR3 bases are TGTGCCAGCAGCTTCGGGAAATCCTCTGGAAACACCATATATTTT. It codes for CASSFGKSSGNTIYF.

This clonotype has more than one count but fewer than ten. This chain uses TRBV11-2 with TRBJ2-1; 9 positions match TRBD2. CDR1 SGHAT and CDR2 FQNNGV come from the germline V gene. V lost 1 base and J lost 7; bases outside the gene matches: 14. The CDR3 covers 18 residues. The chain's CDR3 is CASSLGVAGGPVWNEQFF. CDR3 DNA: TGTGCCAGCAGCTTAGGTGTGGCGGGAGGGCCGGTATGGAATGAGCAGTTCTTC.

This clonotype was seen repeatedly, ten times or more. The rearrangement links TRBV15 to TRBJ1-5; the D is unclear. The germline V gene has CDR1 LNHNV and CDR2 YYDKDF (reference sequence). Deletions cut 0 bases from V and 5 bases from J, with 14 bases between. This CDR3 comprises 16 residues. CDR3 coding DNA: TGTGCCACCAGCAGAGATGAGACCTTAACAGATCAGCCCCAGCATTTT. It is translated as CATSRDETLTDQPQHF.

This clonotype was counted between two and nine times. The V call is TRBV4-2, the J call TRBJ2-1; 9 nucleotides line up with TRBD2. The CDR3 sequence is 18 residues long. Germline loops: CDR1 LGHNA, CDR2 YNFKEQ. V shed 3 bases and J 7 bases; nucleotides not matched to a gene: 16. CDR3 nucleotides: TGTGCCAGCAGCCAGGCAAGTCCAGTAGCGGGAGCGTGGAATGAGCAGTTCTTC. Translated, it gives CASSQASPVAGAWNEQFF.

This clonotype was detected ten times or more. V and J are TRBV25-1 and TRBJ2-1, with D tentatively TRBD1 (5 bases). There are 15 residues in the CDR3. The germline gives CDR1 MGHDK, CDR2 SYGVNS. Trimming took 3 bases from V and 3 from J, leaving 12 bases between them. CDR3 bases: TGTGCCAGCAGTGAGTTGGACAACAGCTACAATGAGCAGTTCTTC. Translation gives CASSELDNSYNEQFF.

This chain uses TRBV24-1 with TRBJ2-7; possibly TRBD2 for D (5 bases). Per germline, CDR1 KGHDR and CDR2 SFDVKD. The CDR3 is 13 amino acids. The V gene lost 4 bases and the J gene lost 3 bases, with 9 bases spanning the gap. CDR3 protein: CATSDSRDYEQYF. DNA for the CDR3: TGTGCCACCAGTGACTCCCGGGACTACGAGCAGTACTTC.

Many counts were recorded for this clonotype. The gene calls are TRBV4-2 and TRBJ1-4, with D unresolved. This CDR3 is built from 16 residues. From germline, CDR1 is LGHNA and CDR2 YNFKEQ. V shed 1 base and J shed 8 bases, with 17 bases lying between them. CDR3 sequence reads: CASSQGLAGEGEKLFF. CDR3 bases: TGTGCCAGCAGCCAAGGGTTGGCGGGAGAGGGCGAAAAACTGTTTTTT.

J is TRBJ1-1 and V is TRBV7-9; 8 bases match TRBD1. CDR3 size: 17 residues. J lost 5 bases, V lost 5 bases, and 16 bases had no gene match. The germline V gene has CDR1 SEHNR and CDR2 FQNEAQ (reference sequence). The CDR3 reads CASSASRGRELRTEAFF. The CDR3 region has the DNA TGTGCCAGCAGCGCTAGCAGGGGGCGGGAATTGAGGACTGAAGCTTTCTTT.

This clonotype was counted only a few times. The chain has TRBV7-9 and TRBJ2-1; D not resolved. There are 13 residues in the CDR3. Germline V CDR1 and CDR2: SEHNR, FQNEAQ (reference sequence). V was cut by 5 bases and J by 6 bases, with 11 bases left in between. The CDR3 loop is CASSPPIRNEQFF. As DNA, the CDR3 is TGTGCCAGCAGCCCCCCTATACGCAATGAGCAGTTCTTC.

This clonotype was seen at least ten times. The chain links TRBV2 to TRBJ2-1; D call uncertain. CDR3 length: 12 residues. V gave up 7 bases and J gave up 8 bases, with 12 bases separating them. Germline CDR1 reads SNHLY; CDR2 reads FYNNEI. CDR3 in amino acids: CASTMWVDEQFF. CDR3 coding DNA: TGTGCCAGCACCATGTGGGTGGATGAGCAGTTCTTC. Looking up the rest from reference TRBV2 and TRBJ2-1 gives the full variable domain: EPEVTQTPSHQVTQMGQEVILRCVPISNHLYFYWYRQILGQKVEFLVSFYNNEISEKSEIFDDQFSVERPDGSNFTLKIRSTKLEDSAMYFCASTMWVDEQFFGPGTRLTVL.

The chain is built from TRBV5-1 and TRBJ2-7; possibly TRBD1 or TRBD2 for D (5 bases each). The CDR3 runs 15 residues. Germline-derived CDR1 and CDR2 are SGHRS and YFSETQ. Trimming removed 4 bases at V and 5 bases at J, with 19 bases between. CDR3 sequence (DNA): TGCGCCAGCAGCCCGGGGACGGGAACACTCCACGAGCAGTACTTC. Its protein is CASSPGTGTLHEQYF.

This clonotype was observed many times. The chain employs TRBV19 and TRBJ2-7; D remains ambiguous. Germline assignment: CDR1 LNHDA and CDR2 SQIVND (reference sequence). This CDR3 has 13 amino acids. V lost 6 bases and J lost 1, with 10 bases in between. In nucleotides, the CDR3 is TGTGCCAGTAGGAGGACGGATTCCTACGAGCAGTACTTC. Translation: CASRRTDSYEQYF.

This chain uses TRBV12-3 or TRBV12-4 with TRBJ2-3, with a possible D match to TRBD1 (6 bases). The CDR3 contains 15 residues. V lost 4 bases, J lost 3 bases, and 14 bases lay in between. The CDR3 region has the DNA TGTGCCAGCAGTTCTCTGGGGGCTCGGACAGATACGCAGTATTTT. Translating it yields CASSSLGARTDTQYF.

This clonotype was detected only a few times. The chain carries TRBV10-2 and TRBJ1-2; 7 nucleotides match TRBD1. Germline CDR1 reads WSHSY; CDR2 reads SAAADI. V gave up 5 bases and J gave up 6 bases; unmatched junction bases: 9. This CDR3 is built from 14 residues. CDR3 in amino acids: CASSPTGINHGYTF. In nucleotides, the CDR3 is TGCGCCAGCAGTCCGACAGGGATAAACCATGGCTACACCTTC.

This clonotype was seen at least ten times. The chain uses TRBV7-9 and TRBJ2-1; the match to TRBD1 covers 10 bases. The CDR3 has 15 residues. With V trimmed by 7 bases and J by 8 bases, 11 bases remained unmatched. Per the germline V gene, CDR1 is SEHNR and CDR2 is FQNEAQ (reference sequence). The CDR3 spells CASMILGQGKDEQFF. The CDR3 DNA reads TGTGCCAGCATGATCCTGGGACAGGGGAAGGATGAGCAGTTCTTC.

This clonotype was picked up many times. The V and J genes are TRBV7-8 and TRBJ2-7; 11 positions agree with TRBD2. From germline, CDR1 is SGHVS and CDR2 FQNEAQ. The V segment lost 5 bases and the J segment 0 bases; nucleotides outside the gene matches: 6. The CDR3 is 16 amino acids. The CDR3 DNA sequence: TGTGCCAGCAGCGACACGACTAGCGGGACCTCCTACGAGCAGTACGTC. It is translated as CASSDTTSGTSYEQYV.

This clonotype was detected ten times or more. The chain couples TRBV10-3 to TRBJ2-7, with 9 bases matching TRBD1. Germline V gives CDR1 ENHRY, CDR2 SYGVKD. The V segment lost 7 bases and the J segment 4 bases; nucleotides outside the gene matches: 5. The CDR3 contains 13 residues. The CDR3: CAITWDRVYEQYF. Written as DNA, the CDR3 is TGTGCCATCACCTGGGACAGGGTTTACGAGCAGTACTTC.